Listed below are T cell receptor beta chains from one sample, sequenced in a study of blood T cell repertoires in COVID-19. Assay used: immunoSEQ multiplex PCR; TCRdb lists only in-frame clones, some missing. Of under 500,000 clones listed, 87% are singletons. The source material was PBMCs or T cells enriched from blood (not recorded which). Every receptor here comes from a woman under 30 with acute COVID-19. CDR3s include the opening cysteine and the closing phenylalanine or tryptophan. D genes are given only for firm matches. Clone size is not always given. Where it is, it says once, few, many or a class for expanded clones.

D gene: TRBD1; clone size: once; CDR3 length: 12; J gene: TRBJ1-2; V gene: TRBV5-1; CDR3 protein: CASSWTGVGYTF; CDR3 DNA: TGCGCCAGCAGCTGGACAGGAGTCGGCTACACCTTC
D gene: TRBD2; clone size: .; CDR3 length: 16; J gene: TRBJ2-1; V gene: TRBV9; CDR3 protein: CASSVVTSGVNNEQFF; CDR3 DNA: TGTGCCAGCAGCGTAGTTACTAGCGGAGTTAACAATGAGCAGTTCTTC
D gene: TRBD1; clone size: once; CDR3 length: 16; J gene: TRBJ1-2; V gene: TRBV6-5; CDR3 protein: CASSYAILQGAYGYTF; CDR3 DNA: TGTGCCAGCAGTTACGCCATCTTACAGGGGGCCTATGGCTACACCTTC
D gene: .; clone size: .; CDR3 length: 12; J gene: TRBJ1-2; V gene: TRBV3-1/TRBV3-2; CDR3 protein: CASSQEYRAYTF; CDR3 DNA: TGTGCCAGCAGCCAAGAGTACAGGGCGTACACCTTC
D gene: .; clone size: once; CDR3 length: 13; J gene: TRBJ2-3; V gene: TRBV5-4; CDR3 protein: CASSFQGSDTQYF; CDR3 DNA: TGTGCCAGCAGCTTTCAGGGCTCAGATACGCAGTATTTT
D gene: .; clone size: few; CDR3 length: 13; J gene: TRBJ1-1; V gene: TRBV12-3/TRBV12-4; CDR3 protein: CASSLGPSTEAFF; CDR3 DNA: TGTGCCAGCAGTTTAGGTCCGAGCACTGAAGCTTTCTTT
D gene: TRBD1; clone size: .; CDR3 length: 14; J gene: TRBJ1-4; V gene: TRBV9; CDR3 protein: CASSGGTGDEKLFF; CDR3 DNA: TGTGCCAGCAGCGGAGGGACAGGGGATGAAAAACTGTTTTTT
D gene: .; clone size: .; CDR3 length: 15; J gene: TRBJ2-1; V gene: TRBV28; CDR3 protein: CASRSTVPSYNEQFF; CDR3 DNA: TGTGCCAGCAGGTCAACTGTTCCCTCCTACAATGAGCAGTTCTTC
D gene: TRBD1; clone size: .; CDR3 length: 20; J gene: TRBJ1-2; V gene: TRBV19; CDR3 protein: CASSIKVIIRGQAKNYGYTF; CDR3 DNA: TGTGCCAGTAGTATTAAGGTAATTATACGCGGACAGGCGAAAAACTATGGCTACACCTTC
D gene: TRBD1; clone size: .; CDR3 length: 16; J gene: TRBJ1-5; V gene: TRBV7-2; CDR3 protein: CASSTYPGQGFQPQHF; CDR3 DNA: TGTGCCAGCAGCACCTACCCGGGACAGGGCTTTCAGCCCCAGCATTTT
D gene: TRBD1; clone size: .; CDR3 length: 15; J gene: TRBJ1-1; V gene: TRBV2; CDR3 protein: CASRAGTGVNTEAFF; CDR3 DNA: TGTGCCAGCAGAGCCGGGACAGGGGTGAACACTGAAGCTTTCTTT
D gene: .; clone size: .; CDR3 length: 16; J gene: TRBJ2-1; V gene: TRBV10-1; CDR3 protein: CASSKGGGSSYNEQFF; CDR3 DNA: TGCGCCAGCAGTAAAGGGGGGGGGAGCTCCTACAATGAGCAGTTCTTC
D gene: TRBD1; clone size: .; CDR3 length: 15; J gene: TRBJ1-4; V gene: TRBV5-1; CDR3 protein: CASSLAPTGNEKLFF; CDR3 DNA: TGCGCCAGCAGCTTGGCCCCGACAGGGAATGAAAAACTGTTTTTT
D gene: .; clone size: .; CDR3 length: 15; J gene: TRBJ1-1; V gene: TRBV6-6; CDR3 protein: CASSYGGVLNTEAFF; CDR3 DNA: TGTGCCAGCAGTTATGGGGGCGTATTGAACACTGAAGCTTTCTTT
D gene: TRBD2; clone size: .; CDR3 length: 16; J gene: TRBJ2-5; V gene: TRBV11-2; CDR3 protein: CASSLALAGGGETQYF; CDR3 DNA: TGTGCCAGCAGCTTAGCCCTAGCGGGAGGGGGGGAGACCCAGTACTTC
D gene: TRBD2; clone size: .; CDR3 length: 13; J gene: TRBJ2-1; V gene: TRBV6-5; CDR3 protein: CASRTSGINEQFF; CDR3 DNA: TGTGCCTCCCGGACTAGCGGGATCAATGAGCAGTTCTTC
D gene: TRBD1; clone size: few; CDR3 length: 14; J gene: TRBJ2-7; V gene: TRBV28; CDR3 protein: CASRRQGALYEQYF; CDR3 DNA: TGTGCCAGCAGGCGACAGGGGGCTTTGTACGAGCAGTACTTC
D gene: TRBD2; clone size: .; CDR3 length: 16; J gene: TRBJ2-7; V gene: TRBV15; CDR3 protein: CATSRDRSGGFYEQYF; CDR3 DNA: TGTGCCACCAGCAGAGATAGAAGCGGGGGTTTCTACGAGCAGTACTTC
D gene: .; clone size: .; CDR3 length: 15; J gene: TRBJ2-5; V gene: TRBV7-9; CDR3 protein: CASIPTAGSQETQYF; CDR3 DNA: TGTGCCAGCATCCCCACGGCAGGCTCCCAGGAGACCCAGTACTTC
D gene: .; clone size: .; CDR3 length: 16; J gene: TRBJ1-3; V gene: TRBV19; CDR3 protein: CASSQTSTVSGNTIYF; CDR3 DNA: TGTGCCAGTAGTCAGACCTCGACAGTCTCTGGAAACACCATATATTTT
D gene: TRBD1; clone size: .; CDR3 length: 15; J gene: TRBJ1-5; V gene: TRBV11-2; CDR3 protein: CASSLDRGGGQPQHF; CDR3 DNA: TGTGCCAGCAGCTTAGACCGAGGGGGCGGACAGCCCCAGCATTTT
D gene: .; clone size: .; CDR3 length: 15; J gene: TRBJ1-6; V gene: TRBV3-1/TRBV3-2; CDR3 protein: CASSHPSDYNSPLHF; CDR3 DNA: TGTGCCAGCAGCCACCCCAGCGATTATAATTCACCCCTCCACTTT